The entry below gives a single TCR beta chain sequence along with its context. The data were obtained in a study of T cell changes during pregnancy in multiple sclerosis. Using immunoSEQ multiplex PCR, the repertoire was profiled, and TCRdb retains in-frame clones only, with some absent. The sample contains about 29,000 clones, more than 80% of which appear only once. Sequencing was performed on CD8+ T cells from peripheral blood mononuclear cells, taken before pregnancy. The source is a female donor with multiple sclerosis, enrolled in a pregnancy study.

The CDR3 protein is CARGTGGSSGANVLTF. CDR3 in DNA: TGTGCCAGGGGGACAGGGGGAAGTTCTGGGGCCAACGTCCTGACTTTC. The chain recombines TRBV2 with TRBJ2-6; 11 bases line up with TRBD1. The V and J ends lost 9 bases and 1 base, in that order; junction bases with no gene match: 5. Germline lookup yields CDR1 SNHLY and CDR2 FYNNEI. The CDR3 spans 16 residues. Full variable domain (rest looked up from reference TRBV2 and TRBJ2-6): EPEVTQTPSHQVTQMGQEVILRCVPISNHLYFYWYRQILGQKVEFLVSFYNNEISEKSEIFDDQFSVERPDGSNFTLKIRSTKLEDSAMYFCARGTGGSSGANVLTFGAGSRLTVL.